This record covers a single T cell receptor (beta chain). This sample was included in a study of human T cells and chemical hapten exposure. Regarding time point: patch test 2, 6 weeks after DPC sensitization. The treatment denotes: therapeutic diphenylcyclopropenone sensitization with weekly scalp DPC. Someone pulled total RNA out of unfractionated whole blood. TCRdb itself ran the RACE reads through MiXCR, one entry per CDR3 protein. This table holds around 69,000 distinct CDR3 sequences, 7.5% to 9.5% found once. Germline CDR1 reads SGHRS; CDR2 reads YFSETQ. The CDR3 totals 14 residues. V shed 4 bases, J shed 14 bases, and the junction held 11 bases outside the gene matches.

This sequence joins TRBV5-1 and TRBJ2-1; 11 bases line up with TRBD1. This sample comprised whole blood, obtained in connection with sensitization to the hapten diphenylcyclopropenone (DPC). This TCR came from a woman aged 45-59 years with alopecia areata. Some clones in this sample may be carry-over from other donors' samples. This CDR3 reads CASSPTGTGGSEFF. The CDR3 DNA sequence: TGCGCCAGCAGCCCCACCGGGACAGGGGGTTCTGAGTTCTTC.